This T cell receptor (beta chain) was profiled in a study of response to subunit inactivated influenza vaccine. General observations from the study: A suggestion made by the authors is that each seasonal influenza vaccination recruits few new T cells.

The CDR3 runs to 14 residues. V was pared by 5 bases and J by 3 bases, with 14 bases between. The germline V gene has CDR1 SEHNR and CDR2 FQNEAQ (reference sequence). TCRdb passed the RT-PCR reads through MiXCR, listing each CDR3 protein once. In the table there are around 580,000 distinct CDR3 sequences, about 14% of which are singletons. With regard to this clonotype: Antigen unknown.

The TCR originated in a man between 50 and 59 years old who received an inactivated influenza vaccine. This chain uses TRBV7-9 with TRBJ2-7; D unclear. The sample consisted of PBMCs from blood, taken less than 13 days after vaccination. This chain's CDR3 is CASSPVETYYEQYF. Written as DNA, the CDR3 is TGTGCCAGCAGCCCCGTTGAGACTTACTACGAGCAGTACTTC.